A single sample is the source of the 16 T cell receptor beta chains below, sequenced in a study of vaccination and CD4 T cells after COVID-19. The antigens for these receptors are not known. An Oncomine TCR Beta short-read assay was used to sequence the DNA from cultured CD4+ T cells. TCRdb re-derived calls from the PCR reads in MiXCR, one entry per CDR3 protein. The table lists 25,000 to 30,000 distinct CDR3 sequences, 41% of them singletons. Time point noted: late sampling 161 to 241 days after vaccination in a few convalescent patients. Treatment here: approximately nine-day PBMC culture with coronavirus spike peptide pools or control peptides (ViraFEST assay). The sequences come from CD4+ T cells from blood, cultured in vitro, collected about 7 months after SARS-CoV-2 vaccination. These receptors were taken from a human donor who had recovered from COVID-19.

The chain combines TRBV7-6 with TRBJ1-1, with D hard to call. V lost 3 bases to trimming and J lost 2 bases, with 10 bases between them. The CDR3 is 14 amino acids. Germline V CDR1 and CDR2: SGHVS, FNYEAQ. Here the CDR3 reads CASSFPGLNTEAFF. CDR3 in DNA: TGTGCCAGCAGCTTCCCCGGACTTAACACTGAAGCTTTCTTT.

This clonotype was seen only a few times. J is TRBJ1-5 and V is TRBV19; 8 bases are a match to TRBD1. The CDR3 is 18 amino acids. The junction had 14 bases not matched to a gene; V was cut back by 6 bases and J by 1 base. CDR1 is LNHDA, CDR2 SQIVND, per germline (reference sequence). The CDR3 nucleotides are TGTGCCAGTAGGGCGGGACACAGGGGGATTGGGAGCAATCAGCCCCAGCATTTT. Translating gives CASRAGHRGIGSNQPQHF.

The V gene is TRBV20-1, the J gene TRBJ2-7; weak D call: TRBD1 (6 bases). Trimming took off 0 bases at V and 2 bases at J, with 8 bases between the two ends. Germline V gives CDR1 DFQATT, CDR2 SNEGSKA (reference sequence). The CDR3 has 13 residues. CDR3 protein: CSARDPGAYEQYF. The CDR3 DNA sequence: TGCAGTGCTAGAGATCCAGGGGCCTACGAGCAGTACTTC.

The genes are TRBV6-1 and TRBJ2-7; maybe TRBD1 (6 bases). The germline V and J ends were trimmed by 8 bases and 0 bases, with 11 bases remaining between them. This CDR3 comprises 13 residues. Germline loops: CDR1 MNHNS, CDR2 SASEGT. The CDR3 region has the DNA TGTGCCAGCGTGGGGACACCCTCCTACGAGCAGTACTTC. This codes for CASVGTPSYEQYF.

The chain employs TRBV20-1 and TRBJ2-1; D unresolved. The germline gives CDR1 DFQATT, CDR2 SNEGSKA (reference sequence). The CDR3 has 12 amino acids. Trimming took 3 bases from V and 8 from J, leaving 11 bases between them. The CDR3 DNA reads TGCAGTGCTAGTAGGCCGACCGATGAGCAGTTCTTC. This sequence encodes CSASRPTDEQFF.

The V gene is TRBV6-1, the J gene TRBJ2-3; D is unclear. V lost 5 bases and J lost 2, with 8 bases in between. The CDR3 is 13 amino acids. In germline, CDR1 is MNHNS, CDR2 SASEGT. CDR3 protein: CASSKGDTDTQYF. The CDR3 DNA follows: TGTGCCAGCAGTAAGGGTGACACAGATACGCAGTATTTT.

The CDR3 is CASTDETYEQYF. The CDR3 region has the DNA TGTGCCAGCACGGATGAAACCTACGAGCAGTACTTC. This sequence joins TRBV6-2 or TRBV6-3 and TRBJ2-7; no clear D. Trimming left V 7 bases short and J 2 bases short, with 9 bases between. Germline V gives CDR1 MNHEY, CDR2 SVGEGT. The CDR3 consists of 12 residues.

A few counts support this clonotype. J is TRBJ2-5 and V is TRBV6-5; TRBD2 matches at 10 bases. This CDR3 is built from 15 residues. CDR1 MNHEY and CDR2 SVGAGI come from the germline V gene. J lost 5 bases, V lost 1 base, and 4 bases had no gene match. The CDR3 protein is CASSYWSGRAETQYF. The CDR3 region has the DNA TGTGCCAGCAGTTACTGGAGCGGGAGGGCCGAGACCCAGTACTTC.

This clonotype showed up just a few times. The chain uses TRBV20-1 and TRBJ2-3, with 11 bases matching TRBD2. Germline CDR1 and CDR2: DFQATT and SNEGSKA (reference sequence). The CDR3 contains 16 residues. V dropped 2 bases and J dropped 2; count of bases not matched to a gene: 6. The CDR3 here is CSARLAGGTNTDTQYF. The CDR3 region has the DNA TGCAGTGCTAGACTAGCGGGAGGCACCAACACAGATACGCAGTATTTT.

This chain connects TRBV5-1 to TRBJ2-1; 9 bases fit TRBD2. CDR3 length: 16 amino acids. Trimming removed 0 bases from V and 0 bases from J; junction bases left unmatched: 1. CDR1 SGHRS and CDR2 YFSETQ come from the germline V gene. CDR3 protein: CASSLVSGSSYNEQFF. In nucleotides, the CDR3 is TGCGCCAGCAGCTTGGTTAGCGGGAGCTCCTACAATGAGCAGTTCTTC.

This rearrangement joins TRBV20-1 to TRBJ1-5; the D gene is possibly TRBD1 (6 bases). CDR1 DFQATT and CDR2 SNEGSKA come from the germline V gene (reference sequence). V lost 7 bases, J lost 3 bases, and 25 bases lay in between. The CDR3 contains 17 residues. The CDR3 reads CSVPFRGGGDINQPQHF. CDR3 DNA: TGCAGTGTCCCCTTCCGGGGGGGGGGCGATATCAATCAGCCCCAGCATTTT.

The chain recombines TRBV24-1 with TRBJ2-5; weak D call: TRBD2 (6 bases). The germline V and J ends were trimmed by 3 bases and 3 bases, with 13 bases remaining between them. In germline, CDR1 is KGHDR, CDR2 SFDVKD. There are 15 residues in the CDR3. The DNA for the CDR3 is TGTGCCACCAGTGATCGCACCGGGACTGAAGAGACCCAGTACTTC. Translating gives CATSDRTGTEETQYF.

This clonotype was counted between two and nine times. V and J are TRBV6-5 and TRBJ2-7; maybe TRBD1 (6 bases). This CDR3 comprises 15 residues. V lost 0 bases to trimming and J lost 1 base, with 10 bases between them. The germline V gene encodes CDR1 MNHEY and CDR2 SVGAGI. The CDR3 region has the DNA TGTGCCAGCAGTTACTCCGGGACATCTTCCTACGAGCAGTACTTC. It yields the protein CASSYSGTSSYEQYF.

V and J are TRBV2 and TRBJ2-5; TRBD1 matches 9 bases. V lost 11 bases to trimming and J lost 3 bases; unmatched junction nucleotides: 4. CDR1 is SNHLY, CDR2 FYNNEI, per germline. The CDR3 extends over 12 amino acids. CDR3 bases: TGTGCCGTAGACAGGGGGGAAGAGACCCAGTACTTC. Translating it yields CAVDRGEETQYF.

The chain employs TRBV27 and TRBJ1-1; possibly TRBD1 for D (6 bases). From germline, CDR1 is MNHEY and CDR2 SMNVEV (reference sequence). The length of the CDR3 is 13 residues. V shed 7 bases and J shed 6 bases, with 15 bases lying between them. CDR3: CASKITGKPEAFF. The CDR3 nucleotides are TGTGCCAGCAAGATTACAGGGAAGCCTGAAGCTTTCTTT.

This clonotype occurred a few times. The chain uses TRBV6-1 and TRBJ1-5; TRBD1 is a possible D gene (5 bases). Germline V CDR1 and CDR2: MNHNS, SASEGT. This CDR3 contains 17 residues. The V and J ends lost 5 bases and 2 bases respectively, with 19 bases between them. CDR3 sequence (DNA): TGTGCCAGCAGTACCAATAACGTAGGGGTTGGCAATCAGCCCCAGCATTTT. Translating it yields CASSTNNVGVGNQPQHF.